One sample yielded the 28 T cell receptor beta chains listed below, sequenced in a study of shared clonotypes between healthy human individuals (TCRdb year 2020). The library was made by the immunoSEQ multiplex PCR assay. TCRdb stores this immuneACCESS table with in-frame sequences only. Part of the clones is absent; in the studies checked, under half of the shortfall reflects unresolved V genes, and no reason is known for the rest. Within this sample are some 980,000 clones, with less than 85% of them counted one time only. The ten top clones hold about 1.5% of the sample. Specimen: memory CD4+ T cells sorted from blood. Per the publication, the cell subset or site label means: CD45RA-negative fraction. Receptors were obtained from a man younger than 35 in good health.

This clone was detected a few times. The chain combines TRBV1 with TRBJ2-7; no DNA check was done on the table's D call, TRBD2. TRBV1 is classified as a pseudogene. The CDR3 runs to 18 residues. CDR3 nucleotides: TGCACCAGCAGCCCCAAGATGGGAATTGGGACTAACGATTACGAGCAGTACTTC. This encodes CTSSPKMGIGTNDYEQYF.

This clone was found a few times. This chain links TRBV11-3 with TRBJ1-1; 9 positions match TRBD1. The CDR3 is 14 amino acids. CDR1 is SGHNT and CDR2 is YENEEA in the germline V gene. Unmatched junction bases numbered 4, after V lost 4 bases and J lost 4 bases. CDR3 loop: CASSWTGESTEAFF. In nucleotides, the CDR3 is TGTGCCAGCAGCTGGACAGGGGAGAGCACTGAAGCTTTCTTT.

This clone showed up just once. V is TRBV6-1 and J is TRBJ2-2; either TRBD1 or TRBD2 may supply D (5 bases each). The CDR3 has 15 residues. Germline CDR1 and CDR2: MNHNS and SASEGT. Trimming pared 9 bases from V and 3 bases from J, leaving 17 bases between. The CDR3 spells CASTSGTLYTGELFF. The CDR3, as DNA: TGTGCCAGTACCTCCGGGACCCTTTACACCGGGGAGCTGTTTTTT.

The chain couples TRBV5-1 to TRBJ2-3; no definite D call. The CDR3 is 15 amino acids. Germline values: CDR1 SGHRS, CDR2 YFSETQ. V was pared by 2 bases and J by 1 base, with 11 bases between. In DNA, the CDR3 is TGCGCCAGCAGCTTCGGACGGCAAGGCACAGATACGCAGTATTTT. Translating gives CASSFGRQGTDTQYF.

This clone showed up just a few times. The CDR3 spells CASSLGGAGGNTIYF. CDR3 nucleotides: TGTGCCAGCAGCTTAGGTGGTGCAGGTGGAAACACCATATATTTT. The chain has TRBV7-2 and TRBJ1-3, with D unclear. Germline V gives CDR1 SGHTA, CDR2 FQGNSA. Trimming removed 1 base at V and 3 bases at J, with 10 bases between. The CDR3 extends over 15 amino acids.

V is TRBV5-1 and J is TRBJ2-5; possibly TRBD1 for D (5 bases). Per germline, CDR1 SGHRS and CDR2 YFSETQ. CDR3 length equals 14 residues. Trimming shortened V by 0 bases and J by 5 bases, and 11 bases separated the two germline ends. The CDR3 sequence is CASSLGGGLETQYF. CDR3 sequence (DNA): TGCGCCAGCAGCTTGGGGGGCGGTTTGGAGACCCAGTACTTC.

The V call is TRBV15, the J call TRBJ1-2; TRBD1 is a possible D gene (6 bases). Germline V lookup: CDR1 LNHNV, CDR2 YYDKDF (reference sequence). The CDR3 extends over 18 amino acids. The ends were cut back, 0 bases at V and 7 bases at J, with 24 bases in the middle. Here the CDR3 reads CATSRDTIAGTKGSGYTF. For the CDR3, the DNA is TGTGCCACCAGCAGAGATACGATAGCCGGGACAAAAGGCTCTGGCTACACCTTC.

The chain combines TRBV6-5 with TRBJ1-6; tentative D call: TRBD1 (5 bases). Germline assignment: CDR1 MNHEY and CDR2 SVGAGI. The CDR3 is made up of 15 amino acids. The V end was cut by 8 bases, the J end by 5 bases, with 16 bases between. CDR3 amino acids: CASWGGESHNSPLHF. CDR3 in DNA: TGTGCCAGCTGGGGGGGAGAAAGCCATAATTCACCCCTCCACTTT.

The chain links TRBV28 to TRBJ2-4; 7 bases are shared with TRBD1. This CDR3 has 15 residues. The trim removed 6 bases at V and 0 bases at J, leaving 5 bases unmatched. Germline V gene lookup returns CDR1 MDHEN and CDR2 SYDVKM. CDR3 DNA sequence: TGTGCCAGCAGGTCGGGACAGCTAGCCAAAAACATTCAGTACTTC. Translation: CASRSGQLAKNIQYF.

J is TRBJ2-3 and V is TRBV7-2; 7 bases agree with TRBD2. V lost 5 bases and J lost 5; bases outside the gene matches: 19. Germline V gene lookup returns CDR1 SGHTA and CDR2 FQGNSA. This CDR3 region has 18 residues. CDR3 sequence (DNA): TGTGCCAGCAGCCAGAACTACCCGGGAGGCAACATCGGAGATACGCAGTATTTT. Protein: CASSQNYPGGNIGDTQYF.

The chain uses TRBV15 and TRBJ2-7; tentatively, D is TRBD1 or TRBD2 (6 bases each). V lost 1 base to trimming and J lost 0 bases, with 16 bases between them. This CDR3 has 17 residues. Per the germline V gene, CDR1 is LNHNV and CDR2 is YYDKDF (reference sequence). CDR3 nucleotide sequence: TGTGCCACCAGCAGAGGTCGAGGGGGGTCAATCTCCTACGAGCAGTACTTC. Its translation is CATSRGRGGSISYEQYF. Supplemented by reference TRBV15 and TRBJ2-7, the full variable domain reads DAMVIQNPRYQVTQFGKPVTLSCSQTLNHNVMYWYQQKSSQAPKLLFHYYDKDFNNEADTPDNFQSRRPNTSFCFLDIRSPGLGDTAMYLCATSRGRGGSISYEQYFGPGTRLTVT.

This sequence joins TRBV2 and TRBJ2-7; the D gene could be TRBD1 or TRBD2 (7 bases each). Germline CDR1 reads SNHLY; CDR2 reads FYNNEI. This CDR3 is built from 14 residues. V lost 2 bases and J 7 bases, leaving 15 bases between the germline ends. CDR3 residues: CASSEQGGVVEQYF. DNA for the CDR3: TGTGCCAGCAGTGAACAGGGGGGGGTTGTGGAGCAGTACTTC.

CDR3 bases: TGTGCCAGCAGCTCTTCGGGGGGCGGGGACATTGAGCAGTTCTTC. This codes for CASSSSGGGDIEQFF. The J gene is TRBJ2-1, the V gene TRBV6-5; D is possibly TRBD2 (7 bases). V was trimmed by 6 bases and J by 9 bases, leaving 21 bases between them. The CDR3 covers 15 residues. CDR1 is MNHEY and CDR2 is SVGAGI in the germline V gene.

The chain couples TRBV15 to TRBJ1-2, with 7 bases fitting TRBD1. The junction had 6 bases not matched to a gene; V was cut back by 5 bases and J by 6 bases. In germline, CDR1 is LNHNV, CDR2 YYDKDF (reference sequence). The CDR3 is 13 residues long. The DNA for the CDR3 is TGTGCCACCAGCCCGACAGGGCGGGATGGCTACACCTTC. Its protein product is CATSPTGRDGYTF. Complete variable domain (other parts from reference TRBV15 and TRBJ1-2): DAMVIQNPRYQVTQFGKPVTLSCSQTLNHNVMYWYQQKSSQAPKLLFHYYDKDFNNEADTPDNFQSRRPNTSFCFLDIRSPGLGDTAMYLCATSPTGRDGYTFGSGTRLTVV.

This clone was seen only a few times. The V and J genes are TRBV5-6 and TRBJ2-7; TRBD1 aligns across 7 bases. Trimming removed 4 bases from V and 4 bases from J; junction bases left unmatched: 5. The CDR3 consists of 13 residues. CDR1 is SGHDT, CDR2 YYEEEE, per germline. The DNA of the CDR3 is TGTGCCAGCAGCCGGACAGGACGGTACGAGCAGTACTTC. Its protein is CASSRTGRYEQYF.

This chain connects TRBV5-1 to TRBJ2-3; 9 nucleotides line up with TRBD2. The CDR3 has 16 amino acids. Germline V gene lookup returns CDR1 SGHRS and CDR2 YFSETQ. V shed 0 bases and J 5 bases; nucleotides not matched to a gene: 7. The CDR3, as DNA: TGCGCCAGCAGCTTGGACCTAGCGGGGTACGGAGATACGCAGTATTTT. This codes for CASSLDLAGYGDTQYF.

In DNA form, the CDR3 reads TGCGCCAGCAGCTTGGCCGATCCGCGCTACAATGAGCAGTTCTTC. This translates into CASSLADPRYNEQFF. This sequence joins TRBV5-1 and TRBJ2-1; unclear D gene. This CDR3 region has 15 residues. CDR1 is SGHRS, CDR2 YFSETQ, per germline. The ends were cut back, 0 bases at V and 3 bases at J, with 10 bases in the middle.

About this clone: This specimen includes other DNA sequences encoding the same CDR3. J is TRBJ1-6 and V is TRBV18; D remains ambiguous. CDR1 is KGHSH, CDR2 LQKENI, per germline. Trimming took 3 bases from V and 7 from J, leaving 4 bases between them. The CDR3 runs 12 residues. For the CDR3, the DNA is TGTGCCAGCTCACCGTCAAATTCACCCCTCCACTTT. Translating gives CASSPSNSPLHF.

This clone was counted a few times. The CDR3 DNA reads TGTGCCAGTAGTTGGCAGGGCGGAAACATTCAGTACTTC. It is translated as CASSWQGGNIQYF. This sequence joins TRBV19 and TRBJ2-4; a weak D match, TRBD1 (5 bases). With 5 bases removed from V and 6 bases from J, the gap between germline ends came to 11 bases. The length of the CDR3 is 13 residues. Germline CDR1 is LNHDA and CDR2 is SQIVND (reference sequence).

J is TRBJ1-4 and V is TRBV30, with D uncertain. CDR3 length: 15 amino acids. V gave up 0 bases and J gave up 0 bases, with 8 bases separating them. The V gene's germline CDR1 is GTSNPN and CDR2 SVGIG (reference sequence). CDR3 protein: CAWSVRTATNEKLFF. In nucleotides, the CDR3 is TGTGCCTGGAGTGTACGGACTGCAACTAATGAAAAACTGTTTTTT.

The rearrangement uses TRBV30 and TRBJ1-5; D possibly corresponds to TRBD1 (6 bases). Germline-derived CDR1 and CDR2 are GTSNPN and SVGIG (reference sequence). The CDR3 runs to 13 residues. V gave up 1 base and J gave up 7 bases, with 11 bases separating them. DNA of the CDR3: TGTGCCTGGAGTGGGGGGGCTCGGCAGCCCCAGCATTTT. Translating it yields CAWSGGARQPQHF.

V is TRBV10-2 and J is TRBJ2-2; the D gene is possibly TRBD1 (5 bases). Germline V gives CDR1 WSHSY, CDR2 SAAADI. Trimming removed 3 bases at V and 5 bases at J, with 10 bases between. The CDR3 is 14 residues long. The CDR3 DNA reads TGCGCCAGCAGTGAAGAAGGGGTAACCGGGGAGCTGTTTTTT. Translated: CASSEEGVTGELFF.

This chain joins TRBV5-6 and TRBJ2-2; D remains ambiguous. V was shortened by 2 bases and J by 1 base, with 9 bases between the two germline ends. From germline, CDR1 is SGHDT and CDR2 YYEEEE. The CDR3 is 15 amino acids. The CDR3 is CASSFVDQNTGELFF. The CDR3 DNA reads as TGTGCCAGCAGCTTTGTGGACCAGAACACCGGGGAGCTGTTTTTT.

This clone was picked up one time. The chain joins TRBV5-4 to TRBJ2-6; TRBD1 matches 7 bases. Trimming at V came to 4 bases and at J to 0 bases, leaving 10 bases not matched to a gene. Germline values: CDR1 SGHNT, CDR2 YYREEE (reference sequence). CDR3 size: 18 residues. CDR3 DNA: TGTGCCAGCAGCCGGGAACCGGGACAGTTCTCTGGGGCCAACGTCCTGACTTTC. Its translation: CASSREPGQFSGANVLTF. The full variable domain, with the rest looked up from reference TRBV5-4 and TRBJ2-6, is ETGVTQSPTHLIKTRGQQVTLRCSSQSGHNTVSWYQQALGQGPQFIFQYYREEENGRGNFPPRFSGLQFPNYSSELNVNALELDDSALYLCASSREPGQFSGANVLTFGAGSRLTVL.

As to this clone: Additional DNA sequences in this sample encode the identical CDR3. The V and J genes are TRBV10-3 and TRBJ2-1; 8 bases are a match to TRBD2. The V gene's germline CDR1 is ENHRY and CDR2 SYGVKD. J lost 3 bases, V lost 3 bases, and 4 bases had no gene match. The CDR3 runs 15 residues. CDR3 region: CAISESGGNYNEQFF. The CDR3, as DNA: TGTGCCATCAGTGAAAGCGGGGGTAACTACAATGAGCAGTTCTTC.

In its sample, this clone was seen once. This chain uses TRBV4-1 with TRBJ1-1, with 10 bases that match TRBD1. The CDR3 consists of 18 residues. J lost 4 bases, V lost 2 bases, and 13 bases had no gene match. CDR1 and CDR2 from the germline V gene are MGHRA and YSYEKL. This chain's CDR3 is CASSQQDRGRGKSTEAFF. The CDR3 coding sequence is TGCGCCAGCAGCCAACAAGACAGGGGGCGAGGAAAAAGCACTGAAGCTTTCTTT.

At least ten counts were recorded for this clone. The chain is built from TRBV6-5 and TRBJ2-1, with 8 bases aligning to TRBD1. The CDR3 is made up of 15 amino acids. Germline CDR1 and CDR2: MNHEY and SVGAGI. Germline trimming cut 4 bases from V and 3 bases from J; bases unmatched to any gene: 5. As DNA, the CDR3 is TGTGCCAGCAGTTCCCGGACAGGGAACTACAATGAGCAGTTCTTC. This translates into CASSSRTGNYNEQFF.

V usage is TRBV5-1 and J usage is TRBJ2-1, with 7 bases fitting TRBD1. Germline V gene data show CDR1 as SGHRS and CDR2 as YFSETQ. This CDR3 has 14 residues. V was pared by 4 bases and J by 6 bases, with 7 bases of the junction left unmatched. CDR3 amino acids: CASSPGQPSNEQFF. The CDR3 region has the DNA TGCGCCAGCAGCCCGGGACAGCCCTCCAATGAGCAGTTCTTC.